The rows below give T cell receptor beta chains drawn from one sample of a study of T cell responses to AZD1222 COVID-19 vaccine. Produced via immunoSEQ multiplex PCR; TCRdb's table is partial and in-frame only. The sample holds about 120,000 clones, about 90% seen once. Specimen: peripheral blood, collected on day 0 of AZD1222 vaccination. Source of these receptors: an adult in good health. CDR3s include the opening cysteine and the closing phenylalanine or tryptophan. Each record gives: clone size, D gene, V gene, J gene, CDR3 DNA, CDR3 protein. D genes are given only for firm matches. Rows give clone size only sometimes, using once, few, many, or a class for an expanded clone.

-	TRBD2	TRBV2	TRBJ2-1	TGTGCCAGCAAATTTCTCGGGGGGGCCGTCGGGGAGCAGTTCTTC	CASKFLGGAVGEQFF
-	-	TRBV11-2	TRBJ2-7	TGTGCCAGCAGCTTAGACCGGGACCGAAGGCAGTACTTC	CASSLDRDRRQYF
once	-	TRBV10-3	TRBJ2-7	TGTGCCATCAGTTCTCCCGGGACCGACTCCTACGAGCAGTACTTC	CAISSPGTDSYEQYF
-	-	TRBV6-2/TRBV6-3	TRBJ1-2	TGTGCCAGCAGTTACTCAGAGGGATGGGGCTACACCTTC	CASSYSEGWGYTF
-	-	TRBV6-5	TRBJ1-2	TGTGCCAGCAGTTATGGAGGGGTTGATGGCTACACCTTC	CASSYGGVDGYTF
-	TRBD2	TRBV28	TRBJ2-1	TGTGCCAGCAGTCTAAACCGACTAGCGAAGGACAATGAGCAGTTCTTC	CASSLNRLAKDNEQFF
-	TRBD1	TRBV5-6	TRBJ2-7	TGTGCCAGCAGCTTAGGTAGGGACAGGGTTTACGAGCAGTACTTC	CASSLGRDRVYEQYF
-	-	TRBV5-1	TRBJ2-1	TGCGCCAGCAGCTTGCCTAGCGCCGGCAATGAGCAGTTCTTC	CASSLPSAGNEQFF
-	TRBD1	TRBV5-4	TRBJ1-4	TGTGCCAGCAGCGTGACAGGGGATGAAAAACTGTTTTTT	CASSVTGDEKLFF
-	TRBD2	TRBV27	TRBJ2-2	TGTGCCACTCTCCCGGGGGGTTACACCGGGGAGCTGTTTTTT	CATLPGGYTGELFF
-	TRBD1	TRBV6-5	TRBJ1-2	TGTGCCAGCAGACAGGGGGCGAACTATGGCTACACCTTC	CASRQGANYGYTF
-	-	TRBV11-2	TRBJ1-1	TGTGCCAGCAGCCCCGGACGGTACCAAGACACTGAAGCTTTCTTT	CASSPGRYQDTEAFF
-	-	TRBV5-4	TRBJ2-2	TGTGCCAGCAGCTTGGGGGGGACCCGAGGCGGGGAGCTGTTTTTT	CASSLGGTRGGELFF
-	TRBD1	TRBV28	TRBJ2-7	TGTGCCAGCAAGCGGACAGGGGTTGGGGAGCAGTACTTC	CASKRTGVGEQYF
-	TRBD1	TRBV28	TRBJ1-3	TGTGCCAGCTTCTCCAGGGGGCTTTCTGGAAACACCATATATTTT	CASFSRGLSGNTIYF
-	TRBD2	TRBV5-6	TRBJ2-7	TGTGCCAGCAGCACTAGCGGGAGGACAACAAGGCAGTACTTC	CASSTSGRTTRQYF
-	-	TRBV6-5	TRBJ2-7	TGTGCCAGCGTGGGTAGCTCCTACGAGCAGTACTTC	CASVGSSYEQYF
-	-	TRBV29-1	TRBJ2-3	TGCAGCGTGGGCCCCGGAGATACGCAGTATTTT	CSVGPGDTQYF
-	-	TRBV7-9	TRBJ1-4	TGTGCCAGCAGTATAATAGGGGCTATGAATGAAAAACTGTTTTTT	CASSIIGAMNEKLFF
-	TRBD2	TRBV19	TRBJ2-3	TGTGCCAGTAGTGCTAGCGGGTACACAGATACGCAGTATTTT	CASSASGYTDTQYF
-	-	TRBV4-3	TRBJ1-1	TGCGCCAGCAGCCAAGTGTCCATCGGTGTCGCGAGGAACACTGAAGCTTTCTTT	CASSQVSIGVARNTEAFF
-	-	TRBV7-2	TRBJ1-2	TGTGCCAGCAGCTCCCGGGACGCAGTTAACTATGGCTACACCTTC	CASSSRDAVNYGYTF
-	-	TRBV9	TRBJ1-4	TGTGCCAGCAGCGTAGCTGGGACCAGAAATGAAAAACTGTTTTTT	CASSVAGTRNEKLFF
-	-	TRBV6-2/TRBV6-3	TRBJ2-7	TGTGCCAGCAGTTACACGGACGGGACCTACGAGCAGTACTTC	CASSYTDGTYEQYF
-	-	TRBV19	TRBJ1-2	TGTGCCAGTACCCCCCTCGGTGGCAGATGGAACTATGGCTACACCTTC	CASTPLGGRWNYGYTF
-	-	TRBV12-5	TRBJ2-2	TGTGCTAGTGCATCCCAGGGGGGGCCGAACACCGGGGAGCTGTTTTTT	CASASQGGPNTGELFF
-	-	TRBV7-9	TRBJ2-7	TGTGCCAGCACCCCAAGGAGGGGCAGGGCCTACGAGCAGTACTTC	CASTPRRGRAYEQYF
-	-	TRBV21-1	TRBJ1-4	TGTGCCAGCAGCCCCCCGGAGGGGCTCGGGGGCGAAAAACTGTTTTTT	CASSPPEGLGGEKLFF
-	-	TRBV6-5	TRBJ1-4	TGTGCCAGCAAAAGGGGGGAGTTCGAAGAAAAACTGTTTTTT	CASKRGEFEEKLFF
-	-	TRBV5-6	TRBJ1-5	TGTGCCAGCAGCTTACAAAGCCTTAGCAATCAGCCCCAGCATTTT	CASSLQSLSNQPQHF
-	-	TRBV10-2	TRBJ1-1	TGCGCCAGCAGGTGGCAGGGCTCCTCTGAAGCTTTCTTT	CASRWQGSSEAFF
-	-	TRBV6-5	TRBJ2-3	TGTGCCAGCAGTTATACTAGAAGCACAGATACGCAGTATTTT	CASSYTRSTDTQYF
few	-	TRBV28	TRBJ1-2	TGTGCCAGCAGTTTATTCGGACGACCGGGCTATGGCTACACCTTC	CASSLFGRPGYGYTF